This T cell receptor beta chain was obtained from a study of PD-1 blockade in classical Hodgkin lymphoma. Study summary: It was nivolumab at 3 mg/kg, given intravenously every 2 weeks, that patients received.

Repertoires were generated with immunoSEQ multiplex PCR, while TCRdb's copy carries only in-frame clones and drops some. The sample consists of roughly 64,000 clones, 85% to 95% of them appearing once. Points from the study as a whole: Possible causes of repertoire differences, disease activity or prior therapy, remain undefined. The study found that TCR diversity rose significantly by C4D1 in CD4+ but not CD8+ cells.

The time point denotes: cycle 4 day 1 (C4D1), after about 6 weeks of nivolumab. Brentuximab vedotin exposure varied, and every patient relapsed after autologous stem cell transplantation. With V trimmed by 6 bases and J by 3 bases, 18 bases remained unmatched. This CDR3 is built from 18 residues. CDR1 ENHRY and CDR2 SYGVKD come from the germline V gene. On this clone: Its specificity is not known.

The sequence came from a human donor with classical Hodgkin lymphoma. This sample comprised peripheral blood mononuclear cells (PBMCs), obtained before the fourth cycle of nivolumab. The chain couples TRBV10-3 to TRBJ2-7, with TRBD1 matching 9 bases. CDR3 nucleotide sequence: TGTGCCATCAGCGAGGCCCCGGGACAGGGTGTTCCGTACTACGAGCAGTACTTC. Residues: CAISEAPGQGVPYYEQYF.